This T cell receptor (beta chain) was profiled in a study of cytomegalovirus exposure and HLA in healthy donors. About the research overall: Roughly 180 million T cells yielded 117 million unique TCR beta sequences in earlier analysis.

13 Jbeta primers and 60 Vbeta primers were used for the PCR. Sequencing used immunoSEQ multiplex PCR; TCRdb keeps in-frame clones, though not all of them. This repertoire shows tens of thousands of clones, roughly 77% found once; its top ten account for roughly 15%. The CDR3 has 14 residues. From germline, CDR1 is SGHTA and CDR2 FQGTGA. The V end was cut by 2 bases, the J end by 3 bases, with 7 bases between. The sequence came from a woman in her 40s in good health and CMV-seropositive. The chain uses TRBV7-3 and TRBJ2-2; D remains unclear. The sequenced sample consisted of PBMCs. CDR3 amino acids: CASSLYSDTGELFF. The CDR3 coding sequence is TGTGCCAGCAGCTTATATTCTGACACCGGGGAGCTGTTTTTT.